The subject of this entry is one T cell receptor (beta chain). Per the germline V gene, CDR1 is SGHTA and CDR2 is FQGTGA. The J segment lost 1 base and the V segment lost 8 bases, leaving 9 bases of the junction unmatched. This CDR3 has 15 residues. The sample is drawn from a study of control samples from healthy donors and cancer patients. Some clones are missing from TCRdb's copy, which holds only in-frame ones; the method was immunoSEQ multiplex PCR. In the table there are approximately 100,000 clones, around 88% of which are singletons. What was sequenced was blood. J is TRBJ2-7 and V is TRBV7-3; 9 bases fit TRBD2. This receptor was taken from a man aged 25 to 40 in good health. The CDR3 reads CASRVSGSGSYEQYF. As DNA, the CDR3 is TGTGCCAGCCGGGTTAGCGGGAGCGGTTCCTACGAGCAGTACTTC.